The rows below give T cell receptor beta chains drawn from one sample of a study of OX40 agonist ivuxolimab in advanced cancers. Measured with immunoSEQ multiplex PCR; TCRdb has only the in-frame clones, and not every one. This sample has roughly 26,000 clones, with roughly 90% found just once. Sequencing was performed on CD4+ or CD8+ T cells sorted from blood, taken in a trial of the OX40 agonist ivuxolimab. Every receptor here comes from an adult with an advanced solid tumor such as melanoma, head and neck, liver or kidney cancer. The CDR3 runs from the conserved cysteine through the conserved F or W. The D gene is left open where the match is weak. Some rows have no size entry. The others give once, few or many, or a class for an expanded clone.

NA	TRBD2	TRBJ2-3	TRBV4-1	CASTGLAGVDTQYF	TGCGCCAGCACGGGACTAGCGGGAGTAGATACGCAGTATTTT
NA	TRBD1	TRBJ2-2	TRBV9	CASSDSFGQGGTGELFF	TGTGCCAGCAGCGACAGCTTTGGACAGGGAGGCACCGGGGAGCTGTTTTTT
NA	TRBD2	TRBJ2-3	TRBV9	CASSVGGLVLDTQYF	TGTGCCAGCAGCGTAGGGGGACTAGTATTAGATACGCAGTATTTT
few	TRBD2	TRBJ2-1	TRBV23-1	CASSQSGGNRIVGEQFF	TGCGCCAGCAGTCAATCGGGGGGGAATCGTATCGTTGGTGAGCAGTTCTTC
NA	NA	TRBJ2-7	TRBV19	CASSGGSLDEQYF	TGTGCCAGTAGTGGGGGGTCTTTGGACGAGCAGTACTTC
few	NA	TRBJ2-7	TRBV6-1	CASSESYEQYF	TGTGCCAGCAGTGAAAGCTACGAGCAGTACTTC
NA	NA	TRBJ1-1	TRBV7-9	CASSQHLRNTEAFF	TGTGCCAGCAGCCAACACCTGAGGAACACTGAAGCTTTCTTT
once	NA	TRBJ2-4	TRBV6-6	CASTSSKNIQYF	TGTGCCAGCACCAGCTCAAAAAACATTCAGTACTTC
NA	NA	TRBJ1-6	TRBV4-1	CASSQQVGGDSPLHF	TGCGCCAGCAGCCAACAAGTAGGAGGGGATTCACCCCTCCACTTT
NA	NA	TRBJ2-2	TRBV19	CASSIMTVPTGELFF	TGTGCCAGTAGTATAATGACAGTTCCTACCGGGGAGCTGTTTTTT
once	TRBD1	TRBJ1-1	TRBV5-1	CASSPPHGTEYEAFF	TGCGCCAGCAGCCCCCCCCACGGGACAGAATATGAAGCTTTCTTT
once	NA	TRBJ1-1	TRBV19	CASSILGGNTEAFF	TGTGCCAGTAGTATACTAGGCGGGAACACTGAAGCTTTCTTT
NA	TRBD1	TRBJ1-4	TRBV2	CATLPGQGLLNEKLFF	TGTGCCACCTTACCGGGACAGGGGCTATTAAATGAAAAACTGTTTTTT
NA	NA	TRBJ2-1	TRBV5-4	CASMDLAYNEQFF	TGTGCCAGCATGGATCTAGCCTACAATGAGCAGTTCTTC
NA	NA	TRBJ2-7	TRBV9	CASSPSPGGNYEQYF	TGTGCCAGCAGCCCCAGCCCGGGCGGGAACTACGAGCAGTACTTC
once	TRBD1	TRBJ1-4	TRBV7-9	CASSSSDRVDEKLFF	TGTGCCAGCAGCTCATCGGACAGGGTGGATGAAAAACTGTTTTTT